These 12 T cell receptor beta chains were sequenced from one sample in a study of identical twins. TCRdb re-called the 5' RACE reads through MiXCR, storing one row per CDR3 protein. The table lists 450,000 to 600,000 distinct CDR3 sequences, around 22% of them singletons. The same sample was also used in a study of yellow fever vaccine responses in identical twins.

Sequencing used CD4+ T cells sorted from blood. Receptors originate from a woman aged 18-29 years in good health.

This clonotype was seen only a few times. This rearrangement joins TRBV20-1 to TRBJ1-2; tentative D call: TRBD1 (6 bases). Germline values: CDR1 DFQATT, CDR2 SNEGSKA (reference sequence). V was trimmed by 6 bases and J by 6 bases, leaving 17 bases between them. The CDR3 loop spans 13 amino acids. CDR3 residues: CSADQQGRDGYTF. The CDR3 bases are TGCAGTGCCGACCAACAGGGTAGGGATGGCTACACCTTC.

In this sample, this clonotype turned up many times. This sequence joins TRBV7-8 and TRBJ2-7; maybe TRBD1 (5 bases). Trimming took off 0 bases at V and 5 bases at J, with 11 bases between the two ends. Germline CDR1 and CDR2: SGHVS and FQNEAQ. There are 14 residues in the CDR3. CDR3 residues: CASSLAGRENEQYF. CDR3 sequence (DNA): TGTGCCAGCAGCTTAGCTGGCAGGGAAAACGAGCAGTACTTC.

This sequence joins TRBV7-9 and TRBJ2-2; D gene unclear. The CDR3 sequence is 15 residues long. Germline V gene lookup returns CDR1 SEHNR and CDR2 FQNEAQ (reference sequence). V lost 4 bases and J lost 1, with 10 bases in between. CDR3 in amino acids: CASSSFLGNTGELFF. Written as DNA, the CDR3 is TGTGCCAGCAGCTCCTTCCTTGGGAACACCGGGGAGCTGTTTTTT.

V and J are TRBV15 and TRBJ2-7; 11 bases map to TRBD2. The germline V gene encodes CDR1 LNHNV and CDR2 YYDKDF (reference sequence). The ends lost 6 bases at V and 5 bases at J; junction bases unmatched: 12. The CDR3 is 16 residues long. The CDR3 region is CATSIPGLAATNEQYF. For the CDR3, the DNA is TGTGCCACCAGTATCCCGGGACTAGCGGCGACGAACGAGCAGTACTTC.

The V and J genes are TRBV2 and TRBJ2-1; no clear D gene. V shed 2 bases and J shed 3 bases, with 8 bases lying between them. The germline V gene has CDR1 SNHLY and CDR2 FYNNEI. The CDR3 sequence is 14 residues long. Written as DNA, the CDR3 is TGTGCCAGCAGTGAAACCACTATCTACAATGAGCAGTTCTTC. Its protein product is CASSETTIYNEQFF.

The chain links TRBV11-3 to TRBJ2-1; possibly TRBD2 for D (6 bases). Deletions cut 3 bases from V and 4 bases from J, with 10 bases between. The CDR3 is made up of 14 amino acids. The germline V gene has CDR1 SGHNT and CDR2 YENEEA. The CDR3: CASSFSSAYNEQFF. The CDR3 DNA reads TGTGCCAGCAGCTTTTCTAGCGCATACAATGAGCAGTTCTTC. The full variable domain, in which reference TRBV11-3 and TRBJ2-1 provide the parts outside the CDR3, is EAGVVQSPRYKIIEKKQPVAFWCNPISGHNTLYWYLQNLGQGPELLIRYENEEAVDDSQLPKDRFSAERLKGVDSTLKIQPAELGDSAVYLCASSFSSAYNEQFFGPGTRLTVL.

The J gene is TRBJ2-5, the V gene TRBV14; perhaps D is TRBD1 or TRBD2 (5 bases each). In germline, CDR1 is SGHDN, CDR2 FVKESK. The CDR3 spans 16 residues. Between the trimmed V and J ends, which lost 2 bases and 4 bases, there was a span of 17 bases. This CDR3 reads CASSQPTGTYLETQYF. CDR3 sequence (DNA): TGTGCCAGCAGCCAACCAACCGGGACCTACCTAGAGACCCAGTACTTC.

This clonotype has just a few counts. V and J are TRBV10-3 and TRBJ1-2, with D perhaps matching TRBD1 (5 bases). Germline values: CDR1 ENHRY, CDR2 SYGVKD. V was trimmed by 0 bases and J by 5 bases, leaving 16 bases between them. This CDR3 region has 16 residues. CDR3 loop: CAISESAAGSGYGYTF. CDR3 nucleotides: TGTGCCATCAGTGAGTCTGCCGCAGGGTCAGGGTATGGCTACACCTTC.

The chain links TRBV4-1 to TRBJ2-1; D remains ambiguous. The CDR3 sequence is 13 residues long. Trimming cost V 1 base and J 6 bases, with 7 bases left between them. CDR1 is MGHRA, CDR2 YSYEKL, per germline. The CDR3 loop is CASSQVGFNEQFF. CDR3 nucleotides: TGCGCCAGCAGCCAAGTGGGTTTCAATGAGCAGTTCTTC.

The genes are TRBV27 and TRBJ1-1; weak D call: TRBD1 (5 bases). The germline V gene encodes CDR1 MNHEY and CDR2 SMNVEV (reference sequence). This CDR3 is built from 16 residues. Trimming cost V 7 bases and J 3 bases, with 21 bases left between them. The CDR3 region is CASMRGPLRWDTEAFF. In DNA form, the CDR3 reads TGTGCCAGCATGCGGGGCCCATTAAGATGGGACACTGAAGCTTTCTTT.

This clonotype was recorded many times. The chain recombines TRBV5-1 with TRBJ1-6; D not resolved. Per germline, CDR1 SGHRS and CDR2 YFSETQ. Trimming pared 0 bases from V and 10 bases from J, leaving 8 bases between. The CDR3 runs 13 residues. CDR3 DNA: TGCGCCAGCAGCTTGGGGGCAGACTCACCCCTCCACTTT. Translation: CASSLGADSPLHF.

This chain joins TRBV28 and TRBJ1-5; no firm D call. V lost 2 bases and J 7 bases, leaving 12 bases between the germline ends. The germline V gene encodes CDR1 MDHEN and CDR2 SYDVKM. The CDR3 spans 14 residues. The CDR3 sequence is CASSLVGQYQPQHF. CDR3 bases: TGTGCCAGCAGTTTAGTAGGGCAGTACCAGCCCCAGCATTTT.